This section outlines one TCR beta chain sequence together with its context. Its antigen is as yet unknown. With 7 bases clipped from V and 5 bases from J, the junction kept 4 bases outside the gene matches. The V gene's germline CDR1 is SQVTM and CDR2 ANQGSEA. The CDR3 has 13 residues. These data are taken from a study of OX40 agonist ivuxolimab in advanced cancers. On the study more broadly: Patients received ivuxolimab, an agonistic anti-OX40 (CD134) antibody. Points from the study as a whole: At 0.1 to 3.0 mg/kg and by week 6, clonal expansion occurred in CD4+ and CD8+ blood T cells.

Assay used: immunoSEQ multiplex PCR; TCRdb lists only in-frame clones, some missing. The data contain about 75,000 clones, about 92% of them singletons. The clonotype was recovered from an adult with an advanced solid tumor such as melanoma, head and neck, liver or kidney cancer. V is TRBV29-1 and J is TRBJ2-2; 10 bases agree with TRBD1. Material: CD4+ or CD8+ T cells sorted from blood, obtained in a trial of the OX40 agonist ivuxolimab. For the CDR3, the DNA is TGCAGCGCCACGGGACAGGGGACCGGGGAGCTGTTTTTT. It yields the protein CSATGQGTGELFF.